This T cell receptor beta chain came from a study of human T cells and chemical hapten exposure. Study-level points and caveats: TCRs above 1 in 1000 frequency did not change with DPC sensitization. Every donor had alopecia, and their immune response may therefore differ from healthy people's.

This clonotype was counted at least ten times. Its target is unknown. The time point here: patch test 2, 6 weeks after DPC sensitization. Treatment noted: therapeutic diphenylcyclopropenone sensitization with weekly scalp DPC. Each CDR3 protein is one row after TCRdb ran MiXCR on the RACE reads. The table shows approximately 80,000 distinct CDR3 sequences, with about 10% occurring only once. The CDR3 extends over 13 amino acids. V lost 1 base and J lost 7, with 8 bases in between. Germline V gives CDR1 SGDLS, CDR2 YYNGEE. This TCR derives from a woman in her thirties with alopecia areata. Some clones in this sample may be carry-over from other donors' samples. The starting material was whole blood, obtained in connection with sensitization to the hapten diphenylcyclopropenone (DPC). This chain links TRBV9 with TRBJ2-2; TRBD2 is a possible D gene (6 bases). The CDR3 coding sequence is TGTGCCAGCAGCGTAAAAGCGGGCGGGGAGCTGTTTTTT. Translating it yields CASSVKAGGELFF.